This TCR beta chain was sequenced in a study of follicular helper T cells after annual influenza vaccination. As to time point: 2013-2014 season, 7 days after vaccination. This clone turned up a few times. TCRdb's table, derived via immunoSEQ multiplex PCR, lists solely in-frame clones and lacks some. The sample lists roughly 9,000 clones, approximately 86% occurring once. This TCR came from an adult who received the influenza vaccine. The sequences come from CXCR5+ CD38- circulating T follicular helper cells from blood, collected 7 days after influenza vaccination. Described subset: circulating Tfh, non-naive CD4+CXCR5+PD-1+ (ICOS+CD38+ or ICOS-CD38-).

The CDR3 DNA sequence: TGTGCCAGCAGCGCGGGCCGCTCTGGAAACACCATATATTTT. Protein: CASSAGRSGNTIYF. The chain carries TRBV7-9 and TRBJ1-3; D is ambiguous. V was pared by 5 bases and J by 0 bases, with 8 bases between. The CDR3 contains 14 residues. Germline V gives CDR1 SEHNR, CDR2 FQNEAQ (reference sequence).